The 30 T cell receptor beta chains given below trace back to one sample, sequenced in a study of blood T cell repertoires in COVID-19. Data came from immunoSEQ multiplex PCR; TCRdb stores just in-frame clones and leaves some out. This sample has about 150,000 clones, with 83% found just once. Sequenced input: peripheral blood. The receptors come from a woman in her sixties or seventies with COVID-19, enrolled during active disease.

V usage is TRBV7-9 and J usage is TRBJ1-2; no definite D call. The length of the CDR3 is 14 residues. V lost 5 bases and J lost 3, with 13 bases in between. CDR1 and CDR2 from the germline V gene are SEHNR and FQNEAQ (reference sequence). CDR3 amino acids: CASSPSGGDYGYTF. CDR3 in DNA: TGTGCCAGCAGCCCTAGCGGTGGGGACTATGGCTACACCTTC.

On this clone itself: The junction and the germline gene differ at one end; a read error may be behind it. V usage is TRBV6-6 and J usage is TRBJ1-1; 9 positions agree with TRBD1. This CDR3 comprises 13 residues. The germline V gene has CDR1 MNHNY and CDR2 SVGAGI (reference sequence). This CDR3 is CASSYWGQGEAFF. In DNA form, the CDR3 reads TGTGCCAGCAGCTACTGGGGACAGGGTGAAGCTTTCTTT.

This clone was counted only a few times. V and J are TRBV27 and TRBJ1-4; TRBD1 matches at 7 bases. This CDR3 spans 16 amino acids. The V segment lost 6 bases and the J segment 5 bases; nucleotides outside the gene matches: 12. Germline V CDR1 and CDR2: MNHEY, SMNVEV (reference sequence). Written as DNA, the CDR3 is TGTGCCAGCAGCTGGGGAAACAGGGGACCCAATGAAAAACTGTTTTTT. Translating it yields CASSWGNRGPNEKLFF.

J is TRBJ1-2 and V is TRBV3-1 (or the pseudogene TRBV3-2); 8 bases agree with TRBD1. Germline loops: CDR1 LGHDT, CDR2 YNNKEL (reference sequence). Trimming took 4 bases from V and 4 from J; bases not matched to a gene: 5. The CDR3 runs 14 residues. CDR3 amino acids: CASSLWTGLYGYTF. The CDR3, as DNA: TGTGCCAGCAGCCTATGGACAGGGCTCTATGGCTACACCTTC.

A note on this clone: Compared with germline, one end of the junction differs, possibly owing to a read error. This sequence joins TRBV7-7 and TRBJ2-5, with TRBD2 matching 12 bases. The CDR3 runs 16 residues. Germline lookup yields CDR1 SSHAT and CDR2 FNYEAQ (reference sequence). The CDR3 sequence is CASSLGGTSGLETQYF. CDR3 nucleotides: TGTGCTAGCAGCTTAGGCGGGACTAGCGGGTTAGAGACCCAGTACTTC.

As DNA, the CDR3 is TGCGCCAGCAGAACCGAACCGGGACTAGGGAGCCGCGAGCAGTACTTC. This translates into CASRTEPGLGSREQYF. The V call is TRBV5-1, the J call TRBJ2-7; 8 nucleotides align to TRBD2. Germline assignment: CDR1 SGHRS and CDR2 YFSETQ. The V and J ends lost 5 bases and 6 bases, in that order; junction bases with no gene match: 16. The CDR3 spans 16 residues.

V gene TRBV27 combines with J gene TRBJ2-1; tentatively, D is TRBD1 (5 bases). V was trimmed by 4 bases and J by 6 bases, leaving 16 bases between them. Germline V lookup: CDR1 MNHEY, CDR2 SMNVEV (reference sequence). The CDR3 has 15 amino acids. CDR3 coding DNA: TGTGCCAGCAGTTCCCGACAGTATCTTTCCAATGAGCAGTTCTTC. Amino acid sequence: CASSSRQYLSNEQFF.

CDR3 residues: CASSLETGGAANEKLFF. The DNA of the CDR3 is TGTGCCAGCAGCTTGGAAACAGGGGGCGCGGCTAATGAAAAACTGTTTTTT. The chain joins TRBV5-5 to TRBJ1-4, with TRBD1 matching over 9 bases. Trimming took 0 bases from V and 3 from J; bases not matched to a gene: 6. CDR3 length: 17 amino acids. Germline V gene data show CDR1 as SGHKS and CDR2 as YYEKEE (reference sequence).

This sequence joins TRBV7-9 and TRBJ2-5, with 10 bases matching TRBD1. This CDR3 has 15 residues. CDR1 and CDR2 (germline): SEHNR, FQNEAQ (reference sequence). The trim removed 5 bases at V and 5 bases at J, leaving 8 bases unmatched. The CDR3 DNA sequence: TGTGCCAGCAGCAACCGGGACAGGGGACGGGAGACCCAGTACTTC. It codes for CASSNRDRGRETQYF.

The rearrangement joins TRBV19 to TRBJ1-3; D is ambiguous. The length of the CDR3 is 16 residues. The germline gives CDR1 LNHDA, CDR2 SQIVND (reference sequence). V lost 3 bases and J lost 0, with 12 bases in between. CDR3 coding DNA: TGTGCCAGTAGTATCGGAGCCGCCCTCTCTGGAAACACCATATATTTT. Protein product: CASSIGAALSGNTIYF.

The table lists this clone with a few counts. This sequence joins TRBV7-3 and TRBJ2-1; maybe TRBD2 (5 bases). The CDR3 loop spans 15 amino acids. The V gene's germline CDR1 is SGHTA and CDR2 FQGTGA. V was clipped by 5 bases and J by 7 bases, with 18 bases between them. Written as DNA, the CDR3 is TGTGCCAGCAGCCCCTCCCCGGGGTTGTGGAATGAGCAGTTCTTC. It specifies CASSPSPGLWNEQFF.

This sequence joins TRBV25-1 and TRBJ2-5, with D tentatively TRBD2 (7 bases). The germline V and J ends were trimmed by 8 bases and 7 bases, with 20 bases remaining between them. Germline CDR1 reads MGHDK; CDR2 reads SYGVNS. The CDR3 spans 14 residues. CDR3 sequence (DNA): TGTGCCAGCTCCGGAGGGGGAGGGTGGGGGACCCAGTACTTC. Amino acids: CASSGGGGWGTQYF. Combining the CDR3 with reference TRBV25-1 and TRBJ2-5 gives the whole variable domain EADIYQTPRYLVIGTGKKITLECSQTMGHDKMYWYQQDPGMELHLIHYSYGVNSTEKGDLSSESTVSRIRTEHFPLTLESARPSHTSQYLCASSGGGGWGTQYFGPGTRLLVL.

This clone was recorded only once. CDR3 protein: CASSETSGFSPKEQFF. Here the CDR3 DNA reads TGCGCCAGCAGTGAGACTAGCGGGTTTTCTCCCAAAGAGCAGTTCTTC. The gene calls are TRBV10-1 and TRBJ2-1, with 9 bases fitting TRBD2. After removal of 2 bases from V and 10 bases from J, the junction contained 12 bases not matched to a gene. CDR3 length: 16 amino acids. Per the germline V gene, CDR1 is WNHNN and CDR2 is SYGVQD (reference sequence).

V is TRBV19 and J is TRBJ2-1, with D unclear. The CDR3 has 12 residues. V lost 3 bases, J lost 7 bases, and 7 bases lay in between. The V gene's germline CDR1 is LNHDA and CDR2 SQIVND (reference sequence). CDR3 residues: CASSMRWNEQFF. The DNA of the CDR3 is TGTGCCAGTAGTATGAGATGGAATGAGCAGTTCTTC.

This chain links TRBV28 with TRBJ1-3; D remains unclear. Trimming removed 4 bases from V and 8 bases from J, with 18 bases in between. The CDR3 sequence is 15 residues long. Per the germline V gene, CDR1 is MDHEN and CDR2 is SYDVKM. DNA of the CDR3: TGTGCCAGCAGTTCAACCGGCGGTTTGGATCACACCATATATTTT. Protein product: CASSSTGGLDHTIYF.

The rearrangement joins TRBV19 to TRBJ1-5; D gene uncertain. Germline lookup yields CDR1 LNHDA and CDR2 SQIVND (reference sequence). The CDR3 totals 15 residues. With 3 bases removed from V and 6 bases from J, the gap between germline ends came to 15 bases. CDR3 sequence (DNA): TGTGCCAGTAGTATTGGAGGAGGGCCAGGTCAGCCCCAGCATTTT. This encodes CASSIGGGPGQPQHF.

The chain links TRBV13 to TRBJ1-5; D possibly corresponds to TRBD1 (6 bases). The CDR3 loop spans 14 amino acids. Germline-derived CDR1 and CDR2 are PRHDT and FYEKMQ (reference sequence). V lost 3 bases and J 3 bases, leaving 9 bases between the germline ends. This CDR3 is CASSLRQVNQPQHF. CDR3 bases: TGTGCCAGCAGCTTGAGACAGGTCAATCAGCCCCAGCATTTT.

The count of this clone is one. J is TRBJ1-4 and V is TRBV5-1; D perhaps matches TRBD1 (6 bases). V lost 3 bases to trimming and J lost 8 bases, with 14 bases between them. This CDR3 is built from 14 residues. Germline V gives CDR1 SGHRS, CDR2 YFSETQ. CDR3 sequence (DNA): TGCGCCAGCAGCTACTCAGGGGCGAGAGAAAAACTGTTTTTT. This encodes CASSYSGAREKLFF. Filled out from reference TRBV5-1 and TRBJ1-4, the complete variable domain reads KAGVTQTPRYLIKTRGQQVTLSCSPISGHRSVSWYQQTPGQGLQFLFEYFSETQRNKGNFPGRFSGRQFSNSRSEMNVSTLELGDSALYLCASSYSGAREKLFFGSGTQLSVL.

CDR3 region: CASRGATRSSYNEQFF. As DNA, the CDR3 is TGTGCCAGCAGGGGAGCGACTAGGTCTTCCTACAATGAGCAGTTCTTC. The chain carries TRBV27 and TRBJ2-1; D is possibly TRBD2 (6 bases). Germline assignment: CDR1 MNHEY and CDR2 SMNVEV (reference sequence). This CDR3 contains 16 residues. V dropped 6 bases and J dropped 1 base, with 16 bases sitting between them.

Only a few counts were recorded for this clone. This CDR3 is CASSQPYQPQHF. Written as DNA, the CDR3 is TGCGCCAGCAGCCAACCCTATCAGCCCCAGCATTTT. The V gene is TRBV4-1, the J gene TRBJ1-5; D not certain. The CDR3 sequence is 12 residues long. Trimming left V 2 bases short and J 5 bases short, with 4 bases between. Germline V gene sequence: CDR1 MGHRA, CDR2 YSYEKL.

The gene calls are TRBV18 and TRBJ2-3, with 7 positions matching TRBD2. This CDR3 region has 15 residues. Germline CDR1 reads KGHSH; CDR2 reads LQKENI. The trim removed 0 bases at V and 1 base at J, leaving 1 base unmatched. CDR3 in amino acids: CASSPPREGTDTQYF. The CDR3 coding sequence is TGTGCCAGCTCACCACCTCGGGAGGGCACAGATACGCAGTATTTT.

The rearrangement links TRBV12-5 to TRBJ1-1; 7 bases line up with TRBD1. From germline, CDR1 is LGHNT and CDR2 FRNRAP. There are 14 residues in the CDR3. V shed 4 bases and J 5 bases; nucleotides not matched to a gene: 7. CDR3 DNA: TGTGCTAGTGGTTGGGACAGACTTGGGACTGAAGCTTTCTTT. Residues: CASGWDRLGTEAFF.

This clone showed up just once. This chain connects TRBV27 to TRBJ1-1; 8 nucleotides line up with TRBD1. Germline V gene lookup returns CDR1 MNHEY and CDR2 SMNVEV (reference sequence). The CDR3 runs to 13 residues. Trimming took 8 bases from V and 1 from J; bases not matched to a gene: 3. Here the CDR3 reads CASLGTGNTEAFF. The CDR3 nucleotides are TGTGCCAGCCTCGGGACAGGGAACACTGAAGCTTTCTTT.

The chain uses TRBV7-9 and TRBJ1-1, with TRBD1 matching over 7 bases. V lost 4 bases and J lost 11; bases outside the gene matches: 13. Germline V gives CDR1 SEHNR, CDR2 FQNEAQ (reference sequence). This CDR3 has 14 residues. CDR3 in DNA: TGTGCCAGCAGCTCCGGGACAGAGGCCTTGAAGGCTTTCTTT. Its protein product is CASSSGTEALKAFF.

The V and J genes are TRBV27 and TRBJ1-5; no firm D call. The CDR3 loop spans 16 amino acids. The germline gives CDR1 MNHEY, CDR2 SMNVEV (reference sequence). Between the trimmed V and J ends, which lost 2 bases and 9 bases, there was a span of 20 bases. The CDR3 DNA sequence: TGTGCCAGCAGTTTAGGAGGGCCCGGCCAGAGTATGCCCCAGCATTTT. Encoded protein: CASSLGGPGQSMPQHF.

The rearrangement joins TRBV5-1 to TRBJ2-3, with D tentatively TRBD1 (6 bases). V lost 9 bases to trimming and J lost 1 base, with 15 bases between them. Germline CDR1 reads SGHRS; CDR2 reads YFSETQ. This CDR3 comprises 14 residues. The CDR3 reads CATTKGERTDTQYF. The CDR3, as DNA: TGCGCCACCACTAAGGGGGAACGCACAGATACGCAGTATTTT.

This clone was seen more than once but under ten times. The chain carries TRBV2 and TRBJ1-2; D gene ambiguous. The V and J ends lost 5 bases and 7 bases respectively, with 14 bases between them. Germline CDR1 SNHLY, CDR2 FYNNEI. The CDR3 length is 13 residues. CDR3 sequence (DNA): TGTGCCAGCAGTCCCAGTTTAGCGCGTGGCTACACCTTC. Protein product: CASSPSLARGYTF. The full variable domain, completed using reference TRBV2 and TRBJ1-2, is EPEVTQTPSHQVTQMGQEVILRCVPISNHLYFYWYRQILGQKVEFLVSFYNNEISEKSEIFDDQFSVERPDGSNFTLKIRSTKLEDSAMYFCASSPSLARGYTFGSGTRLTVV.

In this sample, this clone turned up a few times. The rearrangement links TRBV7-9 to TRBJ1-1; the D is unclear. The V end was cut by 0 bases, the J end by 0 bases, with 8 bases between. The CDR3 contains 15 residues. Per germline, CDR1 SEHNR and CDR2 FQNEAQ (reference sequence). CDR3 bases: TGTGCCAGCAGCTTAGCGGAGGTCGTGAACACTGAAGCTTTCTTT. This sequence encodes CASSLAEVVNTEAFF.

The V call is TRBV6-2 or TRBV6-3, the J call TRBJ1-5; a weak D match, TRBD1 (6 bases). The CDR3 is made up of 18 amino acids. Germline V gives CDR1 MNHEY, CDR2 SVGEGT. Deletions cut 3 bases from V and 6 bases from J, with 24 bases between. This CDR3 is CASSYSVGGGWKGQPQHF. Here the CDR3 DNA reads TGTGCCAGCAGTTATTCTGTAGGTGGGGGCTGGAAGGGTCAGCCCCAGCATTTT.

The chain couples TRBV4-2 to TRBJ1-4; D might be TRBD1 (5 bases). The CDR3 is made up of 13 amino acids. V was pared by 5 bases and J by 8 bases, with 12 bases between. Germline-derived CDR1 and CDR2 are LGHNA and YNFKEQ. The CDR3 protein is CASSKGGGEKLFF. CDR3 bases: TGTGCCAGCAGCAAGGGTGGGGGGGAAAAACTGTTTTTT.